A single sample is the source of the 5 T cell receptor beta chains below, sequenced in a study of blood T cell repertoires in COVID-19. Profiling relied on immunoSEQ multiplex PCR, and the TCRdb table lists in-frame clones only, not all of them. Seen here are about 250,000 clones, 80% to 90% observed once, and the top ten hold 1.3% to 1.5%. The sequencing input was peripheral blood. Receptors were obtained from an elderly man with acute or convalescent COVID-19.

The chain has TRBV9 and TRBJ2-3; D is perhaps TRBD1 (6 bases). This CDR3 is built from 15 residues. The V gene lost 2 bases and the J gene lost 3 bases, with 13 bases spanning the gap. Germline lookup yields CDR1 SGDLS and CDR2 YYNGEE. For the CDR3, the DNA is TGTGCCAGCAGCGTGGACTCAGGGGATACAGATACGCAGTATTTT. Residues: CASSVDSGDTDTQYF. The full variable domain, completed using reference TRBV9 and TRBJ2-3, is DSGVTQTPKHLITATGQRVTLRCSPRSGDLSVYWYQQSLDQGLQFLIQYYNGEERAKGNILERFSAQQFPDLHSELNLSSLELGDSALYFCASSVDSGDTDTQYFGPGTRLTVL.

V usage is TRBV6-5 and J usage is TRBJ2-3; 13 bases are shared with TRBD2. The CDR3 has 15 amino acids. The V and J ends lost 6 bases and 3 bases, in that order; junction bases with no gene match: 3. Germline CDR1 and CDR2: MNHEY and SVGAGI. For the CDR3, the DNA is TGTGCCAGCAGACTAGCGGGAGGGGGGACAGATACGCAGTATTTT. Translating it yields CASRLAGGGTDTQYF.

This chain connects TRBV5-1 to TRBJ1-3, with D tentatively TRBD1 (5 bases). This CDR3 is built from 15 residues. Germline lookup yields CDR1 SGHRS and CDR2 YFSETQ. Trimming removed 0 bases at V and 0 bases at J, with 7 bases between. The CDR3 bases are TGCGCCAGCAGCTTGGACAGGACCTCTGGAAACACCATATATTTT. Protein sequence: CASSLDRTSGNTIYF.

CDR3 sequence (DNA): TGTGCCAGCAGCCGCCTAGGGAGCGGGAGTTTTACAGATACGCAGTATTTT. Its translation is CASSRLGSGSFTDTQYF. V usage is TRBV27 and J usage is TRBJ2-3; 8 bases match TRBD2. The germline V gene has CDR1 MNHEY and CDR2 SMNVEV (reference sequence). After removal of 6 bases from V and 3 bases from J, the junction contained 14 bases not matched to a gene. This CDR3 comprises 17 residues.

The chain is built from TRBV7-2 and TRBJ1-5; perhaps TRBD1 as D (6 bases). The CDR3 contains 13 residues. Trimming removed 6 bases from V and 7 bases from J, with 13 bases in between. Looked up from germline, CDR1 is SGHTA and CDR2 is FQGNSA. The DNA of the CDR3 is TGTGCCAGCAGTAACAGGGTCGACCAGCCCCAGCATTTT. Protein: CASSNRVDQPQHF.